One sample yielded the 27 T cell receptor beta chains listed below, sequenced in a study of CD8+ T cells in alopecia areata. Extraction of RNA preceded its reverse transcription into cDNA, which served as the sequencing template. Clones were read by immunoSEQ multiplex PCR, and TCRdb kept only the in-frame ones, dropping some. The sample has fewer than 200,000 clones; over 50% are singletons. Sequencing was performed on CD4+ T cells sorted from blood, taken at week 0. The receptors here all came from a human donor with alopecia areata.

The CDR3 nucleotides are TGTGCCAGCAGACAACCGGGACAGCCAGCGGGTGGCTACACCTTC. Protein sequence: CASRQPGQPAGGYTF. V usage is TRBV6-5 and J usage is TRBJ1-2; TRBD1 matches at 7 bases. CDR3 length equals 15 residues. The germline V gene encodes CDR1 MNHEY and CDR2 SVGAGI. V lost 6 bases to trimming and J lost 7 bases; unmatched junction nucleotides: 14.

The V call is TRBV30, the J call TRBJ1-1; D ambiguous. Germline V gene lookup returns CDR1 GTSNPN and CDR2 SVGIG (reference sequence). The ends were cut back, 1 base at V and 0 bases at J, with 9 bases in the middle. The CDR3 runs to 14 residues. Written as DNA, the CDR3 is TGTGCCTGGAGTGCATGGGGAATGAACACTGAAGCTTTCTTT. As protein: CAWSAWGMNTEAFF.

The chain recombines TRBV29-1 with TRBJ2-5; D is uncertain. In germline, CDR1 is SQVTM, CDR2 ANQGSEA. Trimming left V 1 base short and J 7 bases short, with 10 bases between. The CDR3 is 12 amino acids. For the CDR3, the DNA is TGCAGCGTTGAAGCCAGACCGGGGACCCAGTACTTC. Its translation is CSVEARPGTQYF. The variable domain in full, completed from reference TRBV29-1 and TRBJ2-5, reads SAVISQKPSRDICQRGTSLTIQCQVDSQVTMMFWYRQQPGQSLTLIATANQGSEATYESGFVIDKFPISRPNLTFSTLTVSNMSPEDSSIYLCSVEARPGTQYFGPGTRLLVL.

This chain uses TRBV29-1 with TRBJ1-2, with no clear D. Trimming removed 4 bases from V and 6 bases from J, with 12 bases in between. Germline-derived CDR1 and CDR2 are SQVTM and ANQGSEA. The CDR3 has 12 residues. CDR3 loop: CSVGTARHGYTF. Here the CDR3 DNA reads TGCAGCGTTGGCACCGCCAGACATGGCTACACCTTC.

This clone was detected only a few times. This chain connects TRBV7-3 to TRBJ2-2; 9 bases align to TRBD2. From germline, CDR1 is SGHTA and CDR2 FQGTGA. This CDR3 has 16 amino acids. Losses at the gene ends were 5 bases for V and 2 bases for J; bases not matched to a gene: 6. DNA for the CDR3: TGTGCCAGCAGCCCGGGGGGGACTAGCAACACCGGGGAGCTGTTTTTT. Its translation: CASSPGGTSNTGELFF.

The J gene is TRBJ1-1, the V gene TRBV25-1; D may be TRBD1 (5 bases). The CDR3 is made up of 16 amino acids. Germline values: CDR1 MGHDK, CDR2 SYGVNS. The V gene lost 1 base and the J gene lost 1 base, with 13 bases spanning the gap. This CDR3 reads CASSELSGLKNTEAFF. CDR3 DNA sequence: TGTGCCAGCAGTGAATTATCGGGACTGAAGAACACTGAAGCTTTCTTT.

This clone has just a few counts. The chain couples TRBV19 to TRBJ1-5; D perhaps matches TRBD1 (6 bases). Trimming stripped 6 bases from V and 6 bases from J, with 15 bases between. The CDR3 has 14 residues. CDR1 is LNHDA and CDR2 is SQIVND in the germline V gene (reference sequence). The CDR3 nucleotides are TGTGCCAGTAGACAAGACAGGTTCAGTCAGCCCCAGCATTTT. Protein sequence: CASRQDRFSQPQHF.

The chain is built from TRBV23-1 and TRBJ2-3; 11 nucleotides agree with TRBD2. TRBV23-1 is marked as an open reading frame, function uncertain. V shed 8 bases, J shed 2 bases, and the junction held 3 bases outside the gene matches. The CDR3 is made up of 14 amino acids. Here the CDR3 DNA reads TGCGCCAGCTCGACTAGCGGGGACACAGATACGCAGTATTTT. This encodes CASSTSGDTDTQYF.

The chain recombines TRBV5-1 with TRBJ1-1, with D possibly matching TRBD1 (5 bases). Between the trimmed V and J ends, which lost 0 bases and 0 bases, there was a span of 12 bases. Germline lookup yields CDR1 SGHRS and CDR2 YFSETQ. The CDR3 contains 16 residues. The CDR3 spells CASSLGSGLLNTEAFF. The CDR3 DNA reads TGCGCCAGCAGCTTGGGTTCAGGGCTACTGAACACTGAAGCTTTCTTT. Full variable domain (missing parts from reference TRBV5-1 and TRBJ1-1): KAGVTQTPRYLIKTRGQQVTLSCSPISGHRSVSWYQQTPGQGLQFLFEYFSETQRNKGNFPGRFSGRQFSNSRSEMNVSTLELGDSALYLCASSLGSGLLNTEAFFGQGTRLTVV.

The chain employs TRBV7-2 and TRBJ2-5; no clear D gene. The V end lost 2 bases, the J end lost 0 bases, and 13 bases lay between the germline ends. This CDR3 is built from 16 residues. Germline V lookup: CDR1 SGHTA, CDR2 FQGNSA. The CDR3 DNA reads TGTGCCAGCAGCTTACTTCGGCGGCCGTACCAAGAGACCCAGTACTTC. It codes for CASSLLRRPYQETQYF.

The chain is built from TRBV14 and TRBJ1-6; D not certain. V shed 1 base and J shed 9 bases, with 7 bases lying between them. Germline CDR1 is SGHDN and CDR2 is FVKESK. This CDR3 is 13 amino acids long. This CDR3 reads CASSQARSSPLHF. Written as DNA, the CDR3 is TGTGCCAGCAGCCAAGCCCGGAGTTCACCCCTCCACTTT.

This clone was counted at least ten times. This chain uses TRBV5-1 with TRBJ2-2; D is unclear. The V gene lost 7 bases and the J gene lost 3 bases, with 16 bases spanning the gap. Germline V gene lookup returns CDR1 SGHRS and CDR2 YFSETQ. The length of the CDR3 is 15 residues. In DNA, the CDR3 is TGCGCCAGCCGGAAGGTGCAGGCGGACACCGGGGAGCTGTTTTTT. Its protein is CASRKVQADTGELFF.

The V and J genes are TRBV9 and TRBJ2-5, with D tentatively TRBD1 (6 bases). Trimming removed 7 bases from V and 5 bases from J, with 12 bases in between. The germline V gene encodes CDR1 SGDLS and CDR2 YYNGEE. CDR3 length equals 12 residues. Here the CDR3 DNA reads TGTGCCAGCTCAGGGGTCTGGGAGACCCAGTACTTC. Protein product: CASSGVWETQYF.

The chain couples TRBV29-1 to TRBJ1-1; D is perhaps TRBD1 (5 bases). Trimming shortened V by 7 bases and J by 6 bases, and 12 bases separated the two germline ends. There are 11 residues in the CDR3. Germline-derived CDR1 and CDR2 are SQVTM and ANQGSEA. In nucleotides, the CDR3 is TGCAGCGCCGCCCGGGGGGCTGAAGCTTTCTTT. It encodes CSAARGAEAFF.

V is TRBV6-1 and J is TRBJ1-1, with TRBD1 matching over 9 bases. Trimming removed 11 bases from V and 4 bases from J; junction bases left unmatched: 8. This CDR3 has 13 residues. Per the germline V gene, CDR1 is MNHNS and CDR2 is SASEGT. The CDR3 DNA follows: TGTGCCGGGGCGACAGGGGGTGTCACTGAAGCTTTCTTT. Translating it yields CAGATGGVTEAFF.

The chain carries TRBV29-1 and TRBJ1-3, with D unclear. This CDR3 is built from 14 residues. CDR1 SQVTM and CDR2 ANQGSEA come from the germline V gene. V was shortened by 5 bases and J by 3 bases, with 14 bases between the two germline ends. The CDR3 bases are TGCAGCGTTTGGTCGGGAGAATATGGAAACACCATATATTTT. Its translation: CSVWSGEYGNTIYF. Using reference TRBV29-1 and TRBJ1-3 for the parts outside the CDR3, the full variable domain is SAVISQKPSRDICQRGTSLTIQCQVDSQVTMMFWYRQQPGQSLTLIATANQGSEATYESGFVIDKFPISRPNLTFSTLTVSNMSPEDSSIYLCSVWSGEYGNTIYFGEGSWLTVV.

The chain recombines TRBV20-1 with TRBJ2-3; no reliable D call. In germline, CDR1 is DFQATT, CDR2 SNEGSKA (reference sequence). The CDR3 consists of 11 residues. Trimming left V 7 bases short and J 2 bases short, with 7 bases between. The CDR3 protein is CSVLNTDTQYF. CDR3 nucleotide sequence: TGCAGTGTGCTCAACACAGATACGCAGTATTTT.

The genes are TRBV30 and TRBJ2-1; D not certain. Germline assignment: CDR1 GTSNPN and CDR2 SVGIG (reference sequence). This CDR3 is built from 16 residues. The ends were cut back, 0 bases at V and 7 bases at J, with 19 bases in the middle. CDR3: CAWSVLRARVRNEQFF. CDR3 in DNA: TGTGCCTGGAGTGTACTTAGGGCCCGGGTTAGGAATGAGCAGTTCTTC.

This clone was detected a few times. The rearrangement links TRBV29-1 to TRBJ2-7; 10 bases agree with TRBD1. There are 16 residues in the CDR3. The junction had 12 bases not matched to a gene; V was cut back by 5 bases and J by 2 bases. Germline CDR1 SQVTM, CDR2 ANQGSEA. The CDR3 DNA sequence: TGCAGCGTTCGCGCTCGATGGGACAGGGGAGCCTACGAGCAGTACTTC. This sequence encodes CSVRARWDRGAYEQYF.

Notes on this clone: At one of its ends the junction is not consistent with the germline gene, which may arise from a read error. J is TRBJ1-2 and V is TRBV4-2; D not resolved. CDR1 and CDR2 from the germline V gene are LGHNA and YNFKEQ. CDR3 length: 14 amino acids. The CDR3 region is CASTQNWGNYGYTF. CDR3 in DNA: TGTGCCAGCACCCAAAACTGGGGAAACTATGGCTACACCTTC.

The gene calls are TRBV10-3 and TRBJ1-1; no firm D call. The V and J ends lost 3 bases and 3 bases respectively, with 8 bases between them. Per the germline V gene, CDR1 is ENHRY and CDR2 is SYGVKD. CDR3 length: 13 amino acids. Here the CDR3 DNA reads TGTGCCATCAGTGAATATGGGGACACTGAAGCTTTCTTT. Its protein product is CAISEYGDTEAFF.

V usage is TRBV5-4 and J usage is TRBJ1-1; 7 nucleotides agree with TRBD1. With 6 bases clipped from V and 0 bases from J, the junction kept 14 bases outside the gene matches. Germline lookup yields CDR1 SGHNT and CDR2 YYREEE (reference sequence). This CDR3 is 17 amino acids long. In DNA, the CDR3 is TGTGCCAGCAACCCAGGGGGGGTAAATTCAATGAACACTGAAGCTTTCTTT. It is translated as CASNPGGVNSMNTEAFF.

This clone was recorded a few times. The chain joins TRBV5-1 to TRBJ2-3; D gene uncertain. This CDR3 is built from 14 residues. Deletions cut 1 base from V and 0 bases from J, with 6 bases between. Germline V gene sequence: CDR1 SGHRS, CDR2 YFSETQ. The CDR3 DNA sequence: TGCGCCAGCAGCTTGTTCTTTAGCACAGATACGCAGTATTTT. Translated: CASSLFFSTDTQYF. The variable domain in full, completed from reference TRBV5-1 and TRBJ2-3, reads KAGVTQTPRYLIKTRGQQVTLSCSPISGHRSVSWYQQTPGQGLQFLFEYFSETQRNKGNFPGRFSGRQFSNSRSEMNVSTLELGDSALYLCASSLFFSTDTQYFGPGTRLTVL.

This clone was seen only a few times. The chain joins TRBV30 to TRBJ2-7; D may be TRBD2 (5 bases). The CDR3 has 11 amino acids. The V and J ends lost 0 bases and 7 bases respectively, with 7 bases between them. The germline V gene has CDR1 GTSNPN and CDR2 SVGIG (reference sequence). The CDR3 DNA reads as TGTGCCTGGAGTGTATGGGAGGAGCAGTACTTC. This gives the protein CAWSVWEEQYF. The full variable domain, completed using reference TRBV30 and TRBJ2-7, is SQTIHQWPATLVQPVGSPLSLECTVEGTSNPNLYWYRQAAGRGLQLLFYSVGIGQISSEVPQNLSASRPQDRQFILSSKKLLLSDSGFYLCAWSVWEEQYFGPGTRLTVT.

In this sample, this clone turned up many times. This sequence joins TRBV7-8 and TRBJ1-2; D gene uncertain. Deletions cut 1 base from V and 7 bases from J, with 13 bases between. The CDR3 runs to 14 residues. Germline loops: CDR1 SGHVS, CDR2 FQNEAQ. CDR3 bases: TGTGCCAGCAGCTTAGGGCGGTTTGAGGCTGGCTACACCTTC. Its protein product is CASSLGRFEAGYTF.

V is TRBV9 and J is TRBJ2-2; maybe TRBD2 (6 bases). V gave up 4 bases and J gave up 6 bases, with 13 bases separating them. The CDR3 is made up of 14 amino acids. The V gene's germline CDR1 is SGDLS and CDR2 YYNGEE. DNA of the CDR3: TGTGCCAGCAGCAAGCCGCTAGCGTCCGGGGAGCTGTTTTTT. Its translation is CASSKPLASGELFF.

The V gene is TRBV7-9, the J gene TRBJ1-2, with no clear D. Trimming shortened V by 5 bases and J by 7 bases, and 5 bases separated the two germline ends. The CDR3 extends over 10 amino acids. The germline V gene encodes CDR1 SEHNR and CDR2 FQNEAQ (reference sequence). This chain's CDR3 is CASSAIGYTF. The CDR3, as DNA: TGTGCCAGCAGCGCTATTGGCTACACCTTC.